These 13 T cell receptor beta chains were all obtained from the same sample, sequenced in a study of regulatory T cells in long-lasting Graves disease. Time point noted: persistent/refractory GD, antithyroid drugs over 5 years with positive TRAb. From RNA extracted from PBMCs, the TCR library was made. iRepertoire HTBI primers and Arm-PCR of CDR3 regions built TCR beta libraries. TCRdb passed the multiplex PCR reads through MiXCR, listing each CDR3 protein once. The profile covers 300,000 to 500,000 distinct CDR3 sequences, with less than 25% appearing a single time and less than 25% taken by the ten largest. This sample comprised peripheral blood mononuclear cells (PBMCs), obtained when the disease was refractory, from a patient treated with antithyroid drugs. These receptors were taken from a female donor with Graves disease.

This chain uses TRBV7-9 with TRBJ1-1; TRBD1 matches 8 bases. This CDR3 comprises 14 residues. Per germline, CDR1 SEHNR and CDR2 FQNEAQ (reference sequence). V lost 8 bases to trimming and J lost 6 bases; unmatched junction nucleotides: 11. The DNA for the CDR3 is TGTGCCAGCGGACTGACAGGGGAGTCGCCTGAAGCTTTCTTT. Protein sequence: CASGLTGESPEAFF. The full variable domain, with the rest looked up from reference TRBV7-9 and TRBJ1-1, is DTGVSQNPRHKITKRGQNVTFRCDPISEHNRLYWYRQTLGQGPEFLTYFQNEAQLEKSRLLSDRFSAERPKGSFSTLEIQRTEQGDSAMYLCASGLTGESPEAFFGQGTRLTVV.

This clonotype was seen a handful of times. V usage is TRBV20-1 and J usage is TRBJ1-4; maybe TRBD1 (5 bases). Germline V CDR1 and CDR2: DFQATT, SNEGSKA (reference sequence). The CDR3 contains 12 residues. Trimming removed 3 bases at V and 8 bases at J, with 10 bases between. The CDR3 DNA sequence: TGCAGTGCTAGTAACGGGGACGAAAAACTGTTTTTT. Encoded protein: CSASNGDEKLFF.

The chain links TRBV12-3 or TRBV12-4 to TRBJ2-2, with no clear D. CDR3 size: 15 residues. Trimming left V 1 base short and J 3 bases short, with 9 bases between. CDR3 bases: TGTGCCAGCAGTTTAGTTCCGGTATACACCGGGGAGCTGTTTTTT. Its protein product is CASSLVPVYTGELFF.

This clonotype showed up many times. This chain joins TRBV7-2 and TRBJ1-5; D not certain. The CDR3 loop spans 14 amino acids. CDR1 and CDR2 (germline): SGHTA, FQGNSA. The ends were cut back, 5 bases at V and 1 base at J, with 9 bases in the middle. As DNA, the CDR3 is TGTGCCAGCAGCCCCCGGCGCAGCAATCAGCCCCAGCATTTT. Translation gives CASSPRRSNQPQHF.

This clonotype occurred many times. V usage is TRBV7-9 and J usage is TRBJ1-2; no clear D. Trimming cost V 1 base and J 4 bases, with 10 bases left between them. CDR3 length: 14 amino acids. Germline lookup yields CDR1 SEHNR and CDR2 FQNEAQ (reference sequence). In DNA form, the CDR3 reads TGTGCCAGCAGCTTAGAGACAACCGTCTATGGCTACACCTTC. Its translation is CASSLETTVYGYTF.

To note about this clonotype: Compared with germline, one end of the junction differs, possibly owing to a read error. The rearrangement joins TRBV28 to TRBJ1-1; no clear D gene. The germline gives CDR1 MDHEN, CDR2 SYDVKM. This CDR3 has 13 residues. CDR3 sequence reads: CAGSQQQNAEAFF. The CDR3 coding sequence is TGTGCCGGCAGCCAACAGCAAAACGCTGAAGCTTTCTTT.

This clonotype came up many times. The V and J genes are TRBV7-2 and TRBJ1-5; D is uncertain. Germline CDR1 SGHTA, CDR2 FQGNSA. The CDR3 extends over 16 amino acids. Trimming cost V 2 bases and J 2 bases, with 13 bases left between them. The DNA for the CDR3 is TGTGCCAGCAGCTTATTATCGGGGTTCGGCAATCAGCCCCAGCATTTT. Its protein is CASSLLSGFGNQPQHF. The full variable domain, with the rest looked up from reference TRBV7-2 and TRBJ1-5, is GAGVSQSPSNKVTEKGKDVELRCDPISGHTALYWYRQSLGQGLEFLIYFQGNSAPDKSGLPSDRFSAERTGGSVSTLTIQRTQQEDSAVYLCASSLLSGFGNQPQHFGDGTRLSIL.

The chain links TRBV12-3 or TRBV12-4 to TRBJ2-7; 11 bases are a match to TRBD2. CDR3 length equals 18 residues. V lost 4 bases to trimming and J lost 2 bases; unmatched junction nucleotides: 13. CDR3 sequence (DNA): TGTGCCAGCAGTTCGAACCTAGCGGGAGGTCACAAACCCTACGAGCAGTACTTC. Its translation: CASSSNLAGGHKPYEQYF.

The chain has TRBV29-1 and TRBJ2-7; D may correspond to TRBD1 or TRBD2 (5 bases each). Between the trimmed V and J ends, which lost 4 bases and 0 bases, there was a span of 7 bases. Germline CDR1 is SQVTM and CDR2 is ANQGSEA. The CDR3 loop spans 12 amino acids. CDR3 sequence (DNA): TGCAGCGTTGGGGACCCCTCCTACGAGCAGTACTTC. Translation gives CSVGDPSYEQYF.

This clonotype was found many times. The chain carries TRBV20-1 and TRBJ1-2, with D tentatively TRBD1 (6 bases). Germline values: CDR1 DFQATT, CDR2 SNEGSKA (reference sequence). V was pared by 3 bases and J by 3 bases, with 11 bases between. The CDR3 covers 13 residues. The CDR3 sequence: CSASSGDDYGYTF. In DNA, the CDR3 is TGCAGTGCTAGCTCAGGGGATGACTATGGCTACACCTTC.

The table lists this clonotype with many counts. This chain connects TRBV28 to TRBJ2-5; D may correspond to TRBD1 or TRBD2 (5 bases each). V gave up 5 bases and J gave up 0 bases, with 13 bases separating them. The CDR3 totals 15 residues. CDR1 is MDHEN, CDR2 SYDVKM, per germline. The CDR3 coding sequence is TGTGCCAGCAGTATCCGGGACGGATACCAAGAGACCCAGTACTTC. Its protein is CASSIRDGYQETQYF.

In this sample, this clonotype turned up a few times. This rearrangement joins TRBV5-1 to TRBJ1-1; D unresolved. V was clipped by 1 base and J by 3 bases, with 10 bases between them. Germline CDR1 and CDR2: SGHRS and YFSETQ. The CDR3 contains 14 residues. DNA of the CDR3: TGCGCCAGCAGCTTGCGATCAGTATACACTGAAGCTTTCTTT. It encodes CASSLRSVYTEAFF.

This clonotype has just a few counts. The rearrangement links TRBV30 to TRBJ1-1; TRBD1 might be the D (6 bases). This CDR3 region has 14 residues. Trimming stripped 1 base from V and 6 bases from J, with 15 bases between. In germline, CDR1 is GTSNPN, CDR2 SVGIG (reference sequence). CDR3 bases: TGTGCCTGGAGTGGGGGGGCCCGAAGGGCTGAAGCTTTCTTT. It codes for CAWSGGARRAEAFF.